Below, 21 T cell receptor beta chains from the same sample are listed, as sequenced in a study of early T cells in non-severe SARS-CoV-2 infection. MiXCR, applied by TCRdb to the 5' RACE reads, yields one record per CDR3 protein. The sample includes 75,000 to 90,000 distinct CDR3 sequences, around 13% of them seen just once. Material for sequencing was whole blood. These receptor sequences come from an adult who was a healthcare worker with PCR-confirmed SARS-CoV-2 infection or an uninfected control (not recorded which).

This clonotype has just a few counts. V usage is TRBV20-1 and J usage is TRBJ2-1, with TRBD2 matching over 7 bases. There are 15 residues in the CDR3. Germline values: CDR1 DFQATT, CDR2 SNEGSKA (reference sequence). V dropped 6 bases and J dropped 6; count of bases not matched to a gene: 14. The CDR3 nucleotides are TGCAGTGCGACAACCCCCGGACTAGTCCTCAATGAGCAGTTCTTC. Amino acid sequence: CSATTPGLVLNEQFF.

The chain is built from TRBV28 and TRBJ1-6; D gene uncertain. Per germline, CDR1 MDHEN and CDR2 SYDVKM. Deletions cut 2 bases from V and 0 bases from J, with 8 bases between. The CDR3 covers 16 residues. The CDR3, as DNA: TGTGCCAGCAGTTTACCAACGAGCTCCTATAATTCACCCCTCCACTTT. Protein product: CASSLPTSSYNSPLHF.

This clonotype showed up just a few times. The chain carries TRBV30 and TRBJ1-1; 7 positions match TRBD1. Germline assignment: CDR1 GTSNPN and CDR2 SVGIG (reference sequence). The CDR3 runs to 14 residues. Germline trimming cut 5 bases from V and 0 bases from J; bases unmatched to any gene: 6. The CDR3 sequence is CAWDRAGLNTEAFF. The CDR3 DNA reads TGTGCCTGGGACAGGGCGGGATTGAACACTGAAGCTTTCTTT. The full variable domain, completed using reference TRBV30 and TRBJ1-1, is SQTIHQWPATLVQPVGSPLSLECTVEGTSNPNLYWYRQAAGRGLQLLFYSVGIGQISSEVPQNLSASRPQDRQFILSSKKLLLSDSGFYLCAWDRAGLNTEAFFGQGTRLTVV.

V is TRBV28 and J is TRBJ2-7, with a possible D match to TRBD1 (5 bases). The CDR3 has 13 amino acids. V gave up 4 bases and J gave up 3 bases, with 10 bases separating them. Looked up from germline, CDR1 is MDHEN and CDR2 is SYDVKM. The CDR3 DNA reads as TGTGCCAGCAGTTCTCGGACACTCTACGAGCAGTACTTC. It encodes CASSSRTLYEQYF.

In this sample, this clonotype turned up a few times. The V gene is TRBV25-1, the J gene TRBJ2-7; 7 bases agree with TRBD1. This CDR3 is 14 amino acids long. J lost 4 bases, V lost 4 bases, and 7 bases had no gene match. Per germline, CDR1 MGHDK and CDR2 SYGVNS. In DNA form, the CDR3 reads TGTGCCAGCAGTGTACAGGGGATCTTTTACGAGCAGTACTTC. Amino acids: CASSVQGIFYEQYF.

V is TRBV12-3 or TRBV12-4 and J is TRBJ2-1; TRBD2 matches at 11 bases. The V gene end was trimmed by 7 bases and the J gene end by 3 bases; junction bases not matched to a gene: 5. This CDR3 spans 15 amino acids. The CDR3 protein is CASITGTSGYNEQFF. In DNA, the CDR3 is TGTGCCAGCATTACCGGGACTAGCGGCTACAATGAGCAGTTCTTC.

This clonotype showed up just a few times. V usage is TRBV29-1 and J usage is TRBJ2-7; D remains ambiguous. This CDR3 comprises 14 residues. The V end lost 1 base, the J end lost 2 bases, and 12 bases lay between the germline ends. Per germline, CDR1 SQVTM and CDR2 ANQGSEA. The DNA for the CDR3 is TGCAGCGTTGAAGCGGTAGAGCACCCCTACGAGCAGTACTTC. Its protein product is CSVEAVEHPYEQYF.

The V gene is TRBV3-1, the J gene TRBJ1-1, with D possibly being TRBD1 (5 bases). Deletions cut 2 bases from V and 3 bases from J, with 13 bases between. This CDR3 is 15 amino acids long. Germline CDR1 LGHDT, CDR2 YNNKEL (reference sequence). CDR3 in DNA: TGTGCCAGCAGCCAACGGGACCCTACTGACACTGAAGCTTTCTTT. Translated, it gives CASSQRDPTDTEAFF.

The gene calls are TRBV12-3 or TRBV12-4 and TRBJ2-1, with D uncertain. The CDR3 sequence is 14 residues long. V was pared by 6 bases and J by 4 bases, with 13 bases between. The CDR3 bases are TGTGCCAGCAGCAAGACCGAACAGTACAATGAGCAGTTCTTC. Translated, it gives CASSKTEQYNEQFF.

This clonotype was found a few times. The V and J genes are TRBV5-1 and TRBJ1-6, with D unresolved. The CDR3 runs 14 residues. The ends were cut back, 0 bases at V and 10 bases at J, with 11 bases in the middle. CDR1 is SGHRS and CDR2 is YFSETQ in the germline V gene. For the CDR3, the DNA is TGCGCCAGCAGCTTGGGTCATTTAGGATCACCCCTCCACTTT. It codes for CASSLGHLGSPLHF.

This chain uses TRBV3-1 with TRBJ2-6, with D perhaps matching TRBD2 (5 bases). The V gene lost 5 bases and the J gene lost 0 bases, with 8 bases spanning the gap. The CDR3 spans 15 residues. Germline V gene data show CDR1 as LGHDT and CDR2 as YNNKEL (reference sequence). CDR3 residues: CASSSRGSGANVLTF. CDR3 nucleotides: TGTGCCAGCAGCTCCCGGGGCTCTGGGGCCAACGTCCTGACTTTC.

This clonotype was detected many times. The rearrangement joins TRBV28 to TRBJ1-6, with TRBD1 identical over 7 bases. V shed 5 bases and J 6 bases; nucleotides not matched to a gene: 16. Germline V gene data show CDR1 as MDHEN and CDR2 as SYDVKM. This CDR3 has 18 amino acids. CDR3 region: CASSPLPNRQGFNSPLHF. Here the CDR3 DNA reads TGTGCCAGCAGTCCATTGCCCAACCGACAGGGTTTTAATTCACCCCTCCACTTT.

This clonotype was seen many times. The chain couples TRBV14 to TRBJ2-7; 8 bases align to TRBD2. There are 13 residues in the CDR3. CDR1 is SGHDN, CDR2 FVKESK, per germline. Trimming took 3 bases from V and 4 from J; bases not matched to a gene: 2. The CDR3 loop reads CASSQASGYEQYF. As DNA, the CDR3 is TGTGCCAGCAGCCAGGCTAGCGGGTACGAGCAGTACTTC.

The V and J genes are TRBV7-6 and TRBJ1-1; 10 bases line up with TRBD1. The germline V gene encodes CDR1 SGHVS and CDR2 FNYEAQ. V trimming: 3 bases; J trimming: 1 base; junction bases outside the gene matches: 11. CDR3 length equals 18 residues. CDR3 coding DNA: TGTGCCAGCAGCTTCCGCTATGGGACAGGGGCCAAGAACACTGAAGCTTTCTTT. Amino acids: CASSFRYGTGAKNTEAFF.

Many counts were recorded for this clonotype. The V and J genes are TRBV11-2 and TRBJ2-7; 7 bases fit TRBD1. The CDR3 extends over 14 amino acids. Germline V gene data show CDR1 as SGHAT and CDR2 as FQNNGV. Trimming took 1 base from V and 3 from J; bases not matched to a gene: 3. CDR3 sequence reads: CASSLGPGGYEQYF. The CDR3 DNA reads TGTGCCAGCAGCTTAGGCCCAGGGGGCTACGAGCAGTACTTC. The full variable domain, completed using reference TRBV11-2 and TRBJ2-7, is EAGVAQSPRYKIIEKRQSVAFWCNPISGHATLYWYQQILGQGPKLLIQFQNNGVVDDSQLPKDRFSAERLKGVDSTLKIQPAKLEDSAVYLCASSLGPGGYEQYFGPGTRLTVT.

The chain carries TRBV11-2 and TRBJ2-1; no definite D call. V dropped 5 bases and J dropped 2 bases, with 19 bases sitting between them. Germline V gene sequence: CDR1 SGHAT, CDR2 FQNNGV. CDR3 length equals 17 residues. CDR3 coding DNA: TGTGCCAGCAGCCGCAATCTAGGATCCTCACCCTACAATGAGCAGTTCTTC. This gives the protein CASSRNLGSSPYNEQFF.

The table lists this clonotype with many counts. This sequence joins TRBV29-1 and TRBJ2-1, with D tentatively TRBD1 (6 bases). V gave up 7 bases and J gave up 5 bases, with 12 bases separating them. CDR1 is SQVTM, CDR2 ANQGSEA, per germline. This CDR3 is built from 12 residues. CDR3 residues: CSGMTGNNEQFF. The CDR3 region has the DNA TGCAGCGGAATGACAGGTAACAATGAGCAGTTCTTC.

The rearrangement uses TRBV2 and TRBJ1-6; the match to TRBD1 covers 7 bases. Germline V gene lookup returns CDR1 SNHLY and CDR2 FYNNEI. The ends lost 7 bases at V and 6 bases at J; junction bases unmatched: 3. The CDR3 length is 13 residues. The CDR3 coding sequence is TGTGCCAGCACAGACAGGGCTAATTCACCCCTCCACTTT. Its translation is CASTDRANSPLHF.

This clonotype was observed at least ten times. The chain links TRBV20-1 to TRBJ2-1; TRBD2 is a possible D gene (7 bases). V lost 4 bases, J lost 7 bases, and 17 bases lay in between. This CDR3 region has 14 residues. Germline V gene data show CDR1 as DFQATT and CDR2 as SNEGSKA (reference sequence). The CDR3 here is CSATGGPLENEQFF. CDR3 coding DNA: TGCAGTGCTACCGGGGGGCCTTTGGAGAATGAGCAGTTCTTC.

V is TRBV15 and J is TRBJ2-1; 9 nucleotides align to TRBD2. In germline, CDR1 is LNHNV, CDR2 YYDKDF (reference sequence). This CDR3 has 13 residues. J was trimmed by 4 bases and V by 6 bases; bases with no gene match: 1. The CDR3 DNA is TGTGCCACCAGGACTAGCGGATACAATGAGCAGTTCTTC. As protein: CATRTSGYNEQFF.

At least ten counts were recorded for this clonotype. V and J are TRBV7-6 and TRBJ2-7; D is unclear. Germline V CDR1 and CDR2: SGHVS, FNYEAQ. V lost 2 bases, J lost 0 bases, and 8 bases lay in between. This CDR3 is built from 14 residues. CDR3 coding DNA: TGTGCCAGCAGCTTATGGGGAAGCTCCTACGAGCAGTACTTC. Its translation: CASSLWGSSYEQYF. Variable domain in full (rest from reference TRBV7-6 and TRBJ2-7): GAGVSQSPRYKVTKRGQDVALRCDPISGHVSLYWYRQALGQGPEFLTYFNYEAQQDKSGLPNDRFSAERPEGSISTLTIQRTEQRDSAMYRCASSLWGSSYEQYFGPGTRLTVT.